The clone carrying this T cell receptor beta chain was seen only once. Per the authors' pipeline: Amplification of reference gene primers was used by the study to estimate nucleated cell counts. Profiled with immunoSEQ multiplex PCR; TCRdb holds only in-frame clones, not every one. That table supplies the V and J calls and clone size; D and trimming were determined from the DNA. The sample yields about 120,000 clones, 85% to 90% seen once. This sample was taken from a study of blood T cell repertoires in COVID-19. Study at large: Specimens from acute and convalescent COVID-19 originated in the United States, Italy and Spain. PBMCs, B-cell-depleted T cells, or T cells provided the cDNA or gDNA that made up the material.

The V and J ends lost 6 bases and 7 bases respectively, with 12 bases between them. Per the germline V gene, CDR1 is KGHSH and CDR2 is LQKENI. The CDR3 sequence is 12 residues long. The chain joins TRBV18 to TRBJ1-1; D may be TRBD1 (6 bases). Input material: peripheral blood. The clonotype was recovered from an elderly man with acute or convalescent COVID-19. The CDR3 DNA is TGTGCCAGCTCCAAGGACAGCTATGAAGCTTTCTTT. It is translated as CASSKDSYEAFF.